The 3 T cell receptor beta chains given below trace back to one sample, sequenced in a study of T cells expressing NK-cell markers. For each CDR3 protein, TCRdb gives one entry from its re-call of the 5' RACE reads, without DNA. This sample's table reports about 460,000 distinct CDR3 sequences. The sample comprised blood T cells: a sorted CD56 or NKG2C T cell subset, CD4+ or CD8+ T cells, or bulk PBMC T cells (not recorded which). These receptors were taken from a woman aged 45-65 years in good health.

The chain recombines TRBV5-1 with TRBJ2-7; TCRdb names TRBD2, which stays unverified in the absence of DNA. This CDR3 has 14 residues. Germline values: CDR1 SGHRS, CDR2 YFSETQ. Here the CDR3 reads CASSLRATSYEQYF.

The gene calls are TRBV6-1 and TRBJ1-2. The germline CDR1 and CDR2 sequences are MNHNS and SASEGT. The length of the CDR3 is 12 residues. CDR3 residues: CASSPTMGGYTF.

The CDR3 loop reads CASSHQGSGEGATDTQYF. This rearrangement joins TRBV4-2 to TRBJ2-3; no DNA is available, so the TRBD2 call from TCRdb remains unchecked. CDR1 is LGHNA, CDR2 YNFKEQ, per germline. The CDR3 has 18 residues.